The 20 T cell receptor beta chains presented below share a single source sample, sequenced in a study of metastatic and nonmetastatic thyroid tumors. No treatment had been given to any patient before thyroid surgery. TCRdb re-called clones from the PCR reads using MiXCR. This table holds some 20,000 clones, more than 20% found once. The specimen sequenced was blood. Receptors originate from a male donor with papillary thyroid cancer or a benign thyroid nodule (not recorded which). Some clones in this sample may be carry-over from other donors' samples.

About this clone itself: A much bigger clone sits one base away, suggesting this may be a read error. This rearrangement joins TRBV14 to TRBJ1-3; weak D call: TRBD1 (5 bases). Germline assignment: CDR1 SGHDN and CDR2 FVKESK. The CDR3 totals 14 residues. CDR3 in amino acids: CASRRGASVNTIYF. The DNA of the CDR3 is TGTGCCAGCCGCCGCGGGGCCTCTGTAAACACCATATATTTT.

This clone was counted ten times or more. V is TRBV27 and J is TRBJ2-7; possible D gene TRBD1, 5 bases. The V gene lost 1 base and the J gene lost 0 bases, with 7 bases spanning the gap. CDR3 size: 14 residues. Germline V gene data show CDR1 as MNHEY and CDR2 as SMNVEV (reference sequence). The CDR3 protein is CASSLFQGSYEQYF. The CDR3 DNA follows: TGTGCCAGCAGTTTATTCCAGGGCTCCTACGAGCAGTACTTC.

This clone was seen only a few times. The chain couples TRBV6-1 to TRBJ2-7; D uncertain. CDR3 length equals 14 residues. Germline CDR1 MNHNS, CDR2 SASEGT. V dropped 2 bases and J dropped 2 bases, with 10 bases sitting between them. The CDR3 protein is CASSEQVKAYEQYF. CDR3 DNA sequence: TGTGCCAGCAGTGAACAGGTTAAAGCCTACGAGCAGTACTTC.

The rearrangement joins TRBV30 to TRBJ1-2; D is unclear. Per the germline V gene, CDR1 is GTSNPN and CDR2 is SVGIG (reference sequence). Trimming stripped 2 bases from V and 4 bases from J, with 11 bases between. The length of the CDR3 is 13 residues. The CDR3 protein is CAWSKTEAYGYTF. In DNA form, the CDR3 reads TGTGCCTGGAGTAAGACGGAAGCCTATGGCTACACCTTC.

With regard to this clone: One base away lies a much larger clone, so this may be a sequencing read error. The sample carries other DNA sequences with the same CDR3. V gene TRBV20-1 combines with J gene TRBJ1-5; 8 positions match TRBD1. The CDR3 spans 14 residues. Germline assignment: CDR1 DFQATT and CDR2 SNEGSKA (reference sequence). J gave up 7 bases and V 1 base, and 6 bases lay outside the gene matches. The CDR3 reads CSARVGTGGQPQHF. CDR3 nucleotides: TGCAGTGCTAGAGTCGGTACAGGGGGACAGCCCCAGCATTTT.

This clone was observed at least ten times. The CDR3 is CASSYSQGNTIYF. Written as DNA, the CDR3 is TGTGCCAGCAGTTACAGCCAGGGAAACACCATATATTTT. The rearrangement joins TRBV6-6 to TRBJ1-3; D gene ambiguous. The germline V gene has CDR1 MNHNY and CDR2 SVGAGI (reference sequence). There are 13 residues in the CDR3. V gave up 2 bases and J gave up 4 bases, with 6 bases separating them.

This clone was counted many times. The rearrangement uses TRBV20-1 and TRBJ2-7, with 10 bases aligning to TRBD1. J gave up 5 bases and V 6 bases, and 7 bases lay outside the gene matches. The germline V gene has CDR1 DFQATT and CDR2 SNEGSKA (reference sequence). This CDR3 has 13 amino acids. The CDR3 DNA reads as TGCAGTGCGGACGGACAGGGGGAGCACGAGCAGTACTTC. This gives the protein CSADGQGEHEQYF.

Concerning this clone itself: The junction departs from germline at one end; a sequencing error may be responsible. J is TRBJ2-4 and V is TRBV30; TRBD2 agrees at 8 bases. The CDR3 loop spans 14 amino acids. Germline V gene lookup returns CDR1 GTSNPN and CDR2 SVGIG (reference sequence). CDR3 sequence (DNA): TGCGCCTGGAGTGTAGGGACTAGAGAAAACATTCAGTACTTC. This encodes CAWSVGTRENIQYF.

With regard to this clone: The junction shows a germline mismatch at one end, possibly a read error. The CDR3 DNA reads as TGTGCCAGCATTTTAGTGCCAGCCTACGAGCAGTACTTC. It encodes CASILVPAYEQYF. The rearrangement uses TRBV12-3 or TRBV12-4 and TRBJ2-7, with D unclear. The CDR3 runs 13 residues.

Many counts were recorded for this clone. The CDR3 region is CASSLGLAGPTGELFF. In DNA, the CDR3 is TGTGCCAGCAGTCTTGGACTAGCGGGGCCCACCGGGGAGCTGTTTTTT. This rearrangement joins TRBV6-1 to TRBJ2-2, with 12 nucleotides matching TRBD2. V shed 5 bases and J 4 bases; nucleotides not matched to a gene: 5. The CDR3 spans 16 residues. In germline, CDR1 is MNHNS, CDR2 SASEGT.

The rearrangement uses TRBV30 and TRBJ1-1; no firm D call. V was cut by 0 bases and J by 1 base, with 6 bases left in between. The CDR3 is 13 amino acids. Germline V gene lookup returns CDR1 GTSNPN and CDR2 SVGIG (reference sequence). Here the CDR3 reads CAWSVIPNTEAFF. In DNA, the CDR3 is TGTGCCTGGAGTGTAATTCCGAACACTGAAGCTTTCTTT.

The CDR3 coding sequence is TGCAGTGCAAATAGCGGGGGGGAGAGCGGGGAGCTGTTTTTT. Protein product: CSANSGGESGELFF. This chain connects TRBV20-1 to TRBJ2-2; TRBD2 matches 11 bases. Germline V gene data show CDR1 as DFQATT and CDR2 as SNEGSKA (reference sequence). V gave up 6 bases and J gave up 7 bases; unmatched junction bases: 7. CDR3 length: 14 residues.

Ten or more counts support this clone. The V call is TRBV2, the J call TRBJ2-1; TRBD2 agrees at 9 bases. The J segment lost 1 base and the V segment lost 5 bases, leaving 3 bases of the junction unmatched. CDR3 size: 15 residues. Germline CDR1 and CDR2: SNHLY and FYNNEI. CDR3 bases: TGTGCCAGCAGTACTACTAGCGGGTCCTACAATGAGCAGTTCTTC. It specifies CASSTTSGSYNEQFF.

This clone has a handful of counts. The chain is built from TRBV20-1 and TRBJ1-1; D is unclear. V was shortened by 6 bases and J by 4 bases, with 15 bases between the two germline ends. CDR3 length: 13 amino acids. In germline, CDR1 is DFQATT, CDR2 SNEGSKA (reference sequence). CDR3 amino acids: CSAYPGKVTEAFF. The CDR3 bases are TGCAGTGCGTACCCAGGAAAAGTCACTGAAGCTTTCTTT.

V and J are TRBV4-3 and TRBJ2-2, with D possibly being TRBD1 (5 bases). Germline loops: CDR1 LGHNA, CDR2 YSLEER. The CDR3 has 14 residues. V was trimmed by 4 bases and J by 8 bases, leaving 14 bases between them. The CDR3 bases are TGCGCCAGCAGCCTTTTAGGGGCGGAGGGGGAGCTGTTTTTT. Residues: CASSLLGAEGELFF.

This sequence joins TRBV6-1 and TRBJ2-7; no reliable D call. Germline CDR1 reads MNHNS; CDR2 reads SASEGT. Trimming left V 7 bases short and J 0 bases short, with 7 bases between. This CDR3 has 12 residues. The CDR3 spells CASKANSYEQYF. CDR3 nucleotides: TGTGCCAGCAAGGCCAACTCCTACGAGCAGTACTTC.

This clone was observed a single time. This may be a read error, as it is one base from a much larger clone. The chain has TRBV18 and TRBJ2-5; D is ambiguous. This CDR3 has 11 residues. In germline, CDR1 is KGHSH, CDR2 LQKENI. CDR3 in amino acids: CASSPTETQHF. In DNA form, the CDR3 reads TGTGCCAGCTCACCGACGGAGACCCAGCACTTC.

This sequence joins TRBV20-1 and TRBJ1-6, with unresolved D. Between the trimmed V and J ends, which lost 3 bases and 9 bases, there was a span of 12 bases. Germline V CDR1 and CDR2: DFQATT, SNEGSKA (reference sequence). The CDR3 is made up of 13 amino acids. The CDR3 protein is CSASKAPGSPLHF. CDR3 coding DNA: TGCAGTGCTAGTAAGGCTCCGGGTTCACCCCTCCACTTT.

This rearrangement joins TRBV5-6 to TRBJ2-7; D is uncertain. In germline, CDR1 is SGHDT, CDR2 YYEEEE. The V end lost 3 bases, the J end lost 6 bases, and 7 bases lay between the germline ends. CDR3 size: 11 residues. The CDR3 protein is CASSSASEQYF. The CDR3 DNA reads TGTGCCAGCAGCTCAGCCTCCGAGCAGTACTTC.

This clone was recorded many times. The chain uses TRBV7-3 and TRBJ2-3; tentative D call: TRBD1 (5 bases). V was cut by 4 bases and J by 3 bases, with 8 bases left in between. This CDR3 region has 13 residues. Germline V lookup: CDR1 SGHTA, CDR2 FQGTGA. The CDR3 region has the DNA TGTGCCAGCAGCTCACAGGCGACAGATACGCAGTATTTT. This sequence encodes CASSSQATDTQYF.